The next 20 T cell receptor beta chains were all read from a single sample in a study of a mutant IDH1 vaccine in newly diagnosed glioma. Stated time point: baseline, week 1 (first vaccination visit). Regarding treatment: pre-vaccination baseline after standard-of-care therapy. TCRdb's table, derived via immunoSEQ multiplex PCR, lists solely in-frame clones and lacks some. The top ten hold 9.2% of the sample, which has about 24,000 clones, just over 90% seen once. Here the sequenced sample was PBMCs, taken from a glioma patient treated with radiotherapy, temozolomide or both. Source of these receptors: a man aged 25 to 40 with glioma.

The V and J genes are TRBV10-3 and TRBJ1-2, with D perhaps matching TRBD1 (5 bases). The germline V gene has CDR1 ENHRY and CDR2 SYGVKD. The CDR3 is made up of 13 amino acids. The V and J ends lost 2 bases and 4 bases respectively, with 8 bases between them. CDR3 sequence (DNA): TGTGCCATCAGTGAGGGGGGATCCTATGGCTACACCTTC. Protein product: CAISEGGSYGYTF.

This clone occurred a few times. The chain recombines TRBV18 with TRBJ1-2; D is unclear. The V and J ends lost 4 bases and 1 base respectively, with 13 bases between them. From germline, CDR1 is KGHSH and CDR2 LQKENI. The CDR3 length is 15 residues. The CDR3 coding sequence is TGTGCCAGCTCACTCTTGCAGGACGGTAACTATGGCTACACCTTC. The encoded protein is CASSLLQDGNYGYTF.

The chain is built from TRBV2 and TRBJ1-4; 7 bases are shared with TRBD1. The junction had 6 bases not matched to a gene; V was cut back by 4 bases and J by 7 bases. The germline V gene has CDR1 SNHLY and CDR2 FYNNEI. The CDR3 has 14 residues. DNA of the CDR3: TGTGCCAGCAGTGCGATCCAGGGGGGTGAAAAACTGTTTTTT. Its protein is CASSAIQGGEKLFF.

The CDR3 sequence: CATTSRTANTGELFF. CDR3 sequence (DNA): TGTGCCACCACATCCAGGACAGCCAACACCGGGGAGCTGTTTTTT. The chain uses TRBV15 and TRBJ2-2; maybe TRBD1 (6 bases). CDR1 LNHNV and CDR2 YYDKDF come from the germline V gene (reference sequence). Between the trimmed V and J ends, which lost 7 bases and 2 bases, there was a span of 14 bases. CDR3 length: 15 amino acids.

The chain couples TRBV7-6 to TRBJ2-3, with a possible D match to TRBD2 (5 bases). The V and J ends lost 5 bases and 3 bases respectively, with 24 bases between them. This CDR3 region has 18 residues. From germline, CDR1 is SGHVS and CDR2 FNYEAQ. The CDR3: CASSPSGAQRWGTDTQYF. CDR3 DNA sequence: TGTGCCAGCAGCCCGTCGGGCGCCCAGCGGTGGGGAACAGATACGCAGTATTTT. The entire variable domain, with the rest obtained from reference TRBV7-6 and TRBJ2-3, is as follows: GAGVSQSPRYKVTKRGQDVALRCDPISGHVSLYWYRQALGQGPEFLTYFNYEAQQDKSGLPNDRFSAERPEGSISTLTIQRTEQRDSAMYRCASSPSGAQRWGTDTQYFGPGTRLTVL.

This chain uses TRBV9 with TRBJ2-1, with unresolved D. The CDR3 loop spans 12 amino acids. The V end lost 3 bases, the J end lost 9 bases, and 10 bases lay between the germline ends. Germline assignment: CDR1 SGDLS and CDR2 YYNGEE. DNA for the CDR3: TGTGCCAGCAGCGCCCAGTGGGGTGAGCAGTTCTTC. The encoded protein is CASSAQWGEQFF.

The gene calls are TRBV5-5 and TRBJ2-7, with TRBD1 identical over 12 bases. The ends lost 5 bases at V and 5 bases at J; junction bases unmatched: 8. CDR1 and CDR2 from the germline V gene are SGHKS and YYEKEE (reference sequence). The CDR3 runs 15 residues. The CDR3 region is CASRHGTGGNDEQYF. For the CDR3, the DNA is TGTGCCAGCAGGCACGGGACAGGGGGCAACGACGAGCAGTACTTC.

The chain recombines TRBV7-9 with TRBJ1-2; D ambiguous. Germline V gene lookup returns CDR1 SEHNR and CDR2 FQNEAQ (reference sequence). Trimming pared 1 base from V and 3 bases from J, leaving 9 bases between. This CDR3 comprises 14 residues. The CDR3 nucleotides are TGTGCCAGCAGCTTAGGGTCCGCTTACTATGGCTACACCTTC. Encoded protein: CASSLGSAYYGYTF.

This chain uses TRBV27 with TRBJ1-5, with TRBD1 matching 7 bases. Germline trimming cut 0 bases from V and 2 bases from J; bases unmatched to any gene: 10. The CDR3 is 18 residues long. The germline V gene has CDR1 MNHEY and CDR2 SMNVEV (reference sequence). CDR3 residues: CASSLSAPTGYGNQPQHF. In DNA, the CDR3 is TGTGCCAGCAGTTTATCGGCCCCGACAGGGTACGGCAATCAGCCCCAGCATTTT.

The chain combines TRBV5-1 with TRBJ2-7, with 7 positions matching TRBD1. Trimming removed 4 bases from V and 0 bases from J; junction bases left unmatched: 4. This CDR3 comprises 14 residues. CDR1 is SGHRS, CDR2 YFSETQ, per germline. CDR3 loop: CASSLTGDSYEQYF. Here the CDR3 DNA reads TGCGCCAGCAGCCTTACAGGGGACTCCTACGAGCAGTACTTC.

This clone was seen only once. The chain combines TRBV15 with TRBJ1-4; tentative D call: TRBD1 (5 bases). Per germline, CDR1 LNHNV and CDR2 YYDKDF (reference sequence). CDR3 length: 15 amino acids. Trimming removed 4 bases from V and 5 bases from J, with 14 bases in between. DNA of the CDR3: TGTGCCACCAGCACCGCCGGGGCCTTAAATGAAAAACTGTTTTTT. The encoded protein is CATSTAGALNEKLFF.

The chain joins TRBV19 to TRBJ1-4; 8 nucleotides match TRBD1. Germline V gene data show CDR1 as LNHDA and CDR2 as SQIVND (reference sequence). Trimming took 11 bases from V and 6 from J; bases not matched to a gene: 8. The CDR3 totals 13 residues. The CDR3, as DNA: TGTGCCGAACACAGGGGGTGGGATGAAAAACTGTTTTTT. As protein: CAEHRGWDEKLFF.

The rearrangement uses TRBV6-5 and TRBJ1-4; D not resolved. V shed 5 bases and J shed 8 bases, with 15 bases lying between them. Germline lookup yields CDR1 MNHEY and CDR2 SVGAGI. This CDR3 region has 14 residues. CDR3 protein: CASSPLGEREKLFF. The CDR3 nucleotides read TGTGCCAGCAGTCCCCTAGGAGAGAGGGAAAAACTGTTTTTT.

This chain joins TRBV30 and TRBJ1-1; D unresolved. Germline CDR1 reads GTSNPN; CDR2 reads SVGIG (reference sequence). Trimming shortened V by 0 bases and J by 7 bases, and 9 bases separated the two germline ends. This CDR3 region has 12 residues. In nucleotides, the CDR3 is TGTGCCTGGAGTGTACTAAGATTTGAAGCTTTCTTT. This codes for CAWSVLRFEAFF.

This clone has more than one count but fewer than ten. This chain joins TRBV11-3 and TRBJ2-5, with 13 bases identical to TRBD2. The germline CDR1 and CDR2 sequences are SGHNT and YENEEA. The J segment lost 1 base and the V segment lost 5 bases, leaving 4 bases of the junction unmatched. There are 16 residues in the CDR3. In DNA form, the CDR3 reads TGTGCCAGCAGCCTCGGACTAGCGGGAGTCCAAGAGACCCAGTACTTC. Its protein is CASSLGLAGVQETQYF.

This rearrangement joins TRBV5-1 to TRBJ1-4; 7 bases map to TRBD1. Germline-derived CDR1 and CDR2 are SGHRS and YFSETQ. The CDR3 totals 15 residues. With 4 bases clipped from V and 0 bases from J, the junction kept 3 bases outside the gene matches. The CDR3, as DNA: TGCGCCAGCAGCCGGGACAGTGCAACTAATGAAAAACTGTTTTTT. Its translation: CASSRDSATNEKLFF.

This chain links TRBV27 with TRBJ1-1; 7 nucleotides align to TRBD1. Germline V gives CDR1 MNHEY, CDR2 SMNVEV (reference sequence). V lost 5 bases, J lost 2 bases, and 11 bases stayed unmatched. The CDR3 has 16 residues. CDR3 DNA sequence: TGTGCCAGCAGTCCGGTAGACAGGGTCAGAAACACTGAAGCTTTCTTT. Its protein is CASSPVDRVRNTEAFF.

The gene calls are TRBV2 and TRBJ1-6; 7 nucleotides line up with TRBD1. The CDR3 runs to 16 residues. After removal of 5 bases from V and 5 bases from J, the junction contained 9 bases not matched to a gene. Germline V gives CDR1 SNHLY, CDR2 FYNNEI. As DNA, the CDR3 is TGTGCCAGCAGTTTCGACAGGGAAGGCGATAATTCACCCCTCCACTTT. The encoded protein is CASSFDREGDNSPLHF.

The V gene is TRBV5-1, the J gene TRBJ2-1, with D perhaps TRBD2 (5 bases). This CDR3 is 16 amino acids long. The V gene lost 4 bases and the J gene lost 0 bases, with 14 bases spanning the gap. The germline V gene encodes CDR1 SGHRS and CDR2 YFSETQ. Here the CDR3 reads CASSAWTSGSYNEQFF. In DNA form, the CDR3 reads TGCGCCAGCAGCGCTTGGACTTCGGGCTCCTACAATGAGCAGTTCTTC.

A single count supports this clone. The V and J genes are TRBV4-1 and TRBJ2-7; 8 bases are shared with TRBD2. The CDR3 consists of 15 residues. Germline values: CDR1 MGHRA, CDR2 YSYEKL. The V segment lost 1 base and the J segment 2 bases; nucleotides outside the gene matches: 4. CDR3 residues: CASSQVLAVAYEQYF. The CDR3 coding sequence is TGCGCCAGCAGCCAAGTACTAGCGGTAGCCTACGAGCAGTACTTC.